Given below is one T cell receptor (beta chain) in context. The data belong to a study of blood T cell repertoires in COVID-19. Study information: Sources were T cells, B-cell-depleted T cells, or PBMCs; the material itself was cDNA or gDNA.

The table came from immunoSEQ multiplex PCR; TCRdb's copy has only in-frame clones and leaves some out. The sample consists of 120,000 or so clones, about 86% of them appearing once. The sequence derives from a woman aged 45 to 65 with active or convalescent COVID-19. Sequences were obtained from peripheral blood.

Here the CDR3 reads CASSPPGQGANSPLHF. The CDR3 coding sequence is TGTGCCAGTAGTCCCCCCGGACAGGGGGCTAATTCACCCCTCCACTTT. The chain employs TRBV19 and TRBJ1-6, with 11 bases aligning to TRBD1. The V gene's germline CDR1 is LNHDA and CDR2 SQIVND (reference sequence). CDR3 size: 16 residues. J was trimmed by 6 bases and V by 5 bases; bases with no gene match: 6.